This record looks at one T cell receptor beta chain sequence and its context. Its antigen remains unidentified. This entry comes from a study of beta chain features in type 1 diabetes. The V end lost 1 base, the J end lost 0 bases, and 8 bases lay between the germline ends. This CDR3 has 15 residues. Germline V gives CDR1 LGHNA, CDR2 YSLEER. Of the isolated RNA, all was reverse transcribed, and so the sequenced material was expressed TCRB transcripts. Produced via immunoSEQ multiplex PCR; TCRdb's table is partial and in-frame only. The sample shows around 280,000 clones, 15% of them seen only once. Study results and caveats: Insertions were fewer and deletions more numerous at VDJ junctions in type 1 diabetes patients. Moderately but significantly shorter TCRB CDR3s were found in Type 1 diabetes patients in all four CD4+ subsets.

The authors sorted CD4+ naive, central memory, regulatory and stem cell-like memory cells via CD45RO/CCR7/CD25/CD127/CD95/CD27. The chain has TRBV4-3 and TRBJ2-3; possibly TRBD1 for D (6 bases). Sequences were obtained from naive CD4+ T cells from blood. The receptor's source is a man between 18 and 35 years old with type 1 diabetes. CDR3 in amino acids: CASSQATGSTDTQYF. The CDR3, as DNA: TGCGCCAGCAGCCAAGCGACAGGCAGCACAGATACGCAGTATTTT.